The 5 T cell receptor delta chains below all came from one sample that was sequenced in a study of gamma-delta T cells after stem cell transplantation. TCRdb reprocessed the RT-PCR reads through CATT. Of about 15,000 delta-chain clones listed, 9.4% are singletons. Source material: gamma-delta T cells. The source of these receptors is a human donor. It is not recorded whose cells these are; they may come from a transplant donor.

This clone was counted only a few times. The TCRdb record carries a much larger clone's protein, which differs from this DNA's translation at residue 5; a read error is the likely cause, and the protein listed here is the DNA translation. Written as DNA, the CDR3 is TGTGCCTGTGACCCTATACTGGGGGATACTCAAAGAAGCTCCTGGGACACCCGACAGATGTTTTTC. Residues: CACDPILGDTQRSSWDTRQMFF. This chain connects TRDV2 to TRDJ3; 12 bases line up with TRDD3. The V gene end was trimmed by 3 bases and the J gene end by 0 bases; junction bases not matched to a gene: 14. The CDR3 covers 22 residues. In germline, CDR1 is GEAIGNYY, CDR2 EKD.

This clone has at least ten counts. TCRdb's protein for this DNA is that of a much larger clone and differs from the translation at residue 11, likely a read error; the protein shown is the DNA translation. The chain combines TRDV1 with TRDJ1; unclear D gene. Germline V CDR1 and CDR2: TSWWSYY, QGS. Trimming took 5 bases from V and 3 from J, leaving 22 bases between them. The CDR3 contains 17 residues. CDR3 in amino acids: CALGKRITFRVSDKLIF. DNA of the CDR3: TGTGCTCTTGGGAAACGAATCACATTTCGGGTTTCCGATAAACTCATCTTT.

In the case of this clone: A far bigger clonotype differs at one base, so this is likely a read error. The same CDR3 is also encoded by other DNA sequences in this sample. J is TRDJ1 and V is TRDV2; 7 positions match TRDD3. The CDR3 contains 17 residues. From germline, CDR1 is GEAIGNYY and CDR2 EKD. V lost 5 bases to trimming and J lost 0 bases; unmatched junction nucleotides: 14. Here the CDR3 DNA reads TGTGCCTGTGCTGGATTGGGGGACATGGGGTACACCGATAAACTCATCTTT. Its translation: CACAGLGDMGYTDKLIF.

Worth noting for this clone: For this DNA, TCRdb reports the protein of a much larger clone, which diverges at residue 3, most likely from a read error; the protein presented here is translated directly from the DNA. The chain couples TRDV2 to TRDJ1; 8 bases map to TRDD3. Germline V CDR1 and CDR2: GEAIGNYY, EKD. CDR3 length: 16 residues. The CDR3 nucleotides are TGTGCCCGTGACCCACTACTGGGGGGGGATACCGATAAACTCATCTTT. It codes for CARDPLLGGDTDKLIF.

This clone turned up a few times. A far larger clone is only one base removed, so a read error is likely. Different DNA sequences within this sample yield the same CDR3. The chain combines TRDV2 with TRDJ1; D might be TRDD3 (8 bases). V gave up 0 bases and J gave up 0 bases, with 22 bases separating them. CDR3 length: 19 amino acids. The V gene's germline CDR1 is GEAIGNYY and CDR2 EKD. CDR3 bases: TGTGCCTGTGACACCGTTCCTACTACTGGGGGGTTGTACACCGATAAACTCATCTTT. This encodes CACDTVPTTGGLYTDKLIF.